This TCR beta chain was found in a study of response to subunit inactivated influenza vaccine. There are a few counts of this clonotype. V was shortened by 4 bases and J by 5 bases, with 10 bases between the two germline ends. This CDR3 is 13 amino acids long. Germline-derived CDR1 and CDR2 are MNHNS and SASEGT. TCRdb reprocessed the RT-PCR reads via MiXCR and lists one record per CDR3 protein. The table lists about 700,000 distinct CDR3 sequences, approximately 13% of them singletons. The sequence derives from a man in his fifties who received an inactivated influenza vaccine. The sample in question was PBMCs from blood, obtained about 14 days before vaccination. This chain joins TRBV6-1 and TRBJ2-3; the D is unclear. CDR3 amino acids: CASSGPLGDTQYF. As DNA, the CDR3 is TGTGCCAGCAGTGGACCCTTGGGAGATACGCAGTATTTT.